This T cell receptor beta chain was retrieved from a study of radiotherapy plus CTLA-4 blockade in lung cancer. At the level of the study: Objective responses were documented in around 20% of patients, with disease control in around 30%. General study results and limits: Expansion of tumor-derived TCR clones was observed in blood after radiotherapy plus ipilimumab.

Details on this clone: Its cognate antigen is unknown.

The length of the CDR3 is 15 residues. The junction had 4 bases not matched to a gene; V was cut back by 1 base and J by 2 bases. The germline gives CDR1 MGHRA, CDR2 YSYEKL. The protocol was immunoSEQ multiplex PCR, while the TCRdb copy is restricted to in-frame clones and leaves out a portion. The sample has around 45,000 clones; roughly four fifths are singletons. The chain uses TRBV4-1 and TRBJ1-2, with 7 bases aligning to TRBD1. The sample here was peripheral blood, taken from a patient treated with radiotherapy plus ipilimumab. The source of this sequence is a human donor with non-small cell lung cancer who had stable disease on radiotherapy plus ipilimumab. The CDR3, as DNA: TGCGCCAGCAGCCAAGGGGAAGGGGGCAACTATGGCTACACCTTC. Translating it yields CASSQGEGGNYGYTF.